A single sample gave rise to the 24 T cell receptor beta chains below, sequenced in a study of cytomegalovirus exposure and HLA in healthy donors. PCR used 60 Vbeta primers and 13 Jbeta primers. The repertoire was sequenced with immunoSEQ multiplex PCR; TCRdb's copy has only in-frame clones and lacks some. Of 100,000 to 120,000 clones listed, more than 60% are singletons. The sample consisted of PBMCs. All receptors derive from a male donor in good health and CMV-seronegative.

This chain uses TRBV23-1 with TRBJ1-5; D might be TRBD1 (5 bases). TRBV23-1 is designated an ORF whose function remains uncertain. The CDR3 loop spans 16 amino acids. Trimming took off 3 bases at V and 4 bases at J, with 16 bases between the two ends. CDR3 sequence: CASSHRGSSFNQPQHF. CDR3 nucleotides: TGCGCCAGCAGTCACCGGGGGTCAAGCTTTAATCAGCCCCAGCATTTT.

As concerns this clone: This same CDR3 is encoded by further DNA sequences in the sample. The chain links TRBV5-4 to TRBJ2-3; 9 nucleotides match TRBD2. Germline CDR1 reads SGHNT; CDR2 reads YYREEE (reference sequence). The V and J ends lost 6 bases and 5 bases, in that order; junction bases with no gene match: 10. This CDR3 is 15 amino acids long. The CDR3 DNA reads TGTGCCAGCACAGAGGGCGGGAGGGCCTTAGATACGCAGTATTTT. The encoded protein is CASTEGGRALDTQYF.

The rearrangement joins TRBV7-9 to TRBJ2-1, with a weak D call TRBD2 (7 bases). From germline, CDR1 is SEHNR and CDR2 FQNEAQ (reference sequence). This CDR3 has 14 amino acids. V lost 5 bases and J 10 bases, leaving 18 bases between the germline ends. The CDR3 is CASSPGGASREQFF. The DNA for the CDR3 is TGTGCCAGCAGCCCTGGGGGGGCCTCGCGAGAGCAGTTCTTC.

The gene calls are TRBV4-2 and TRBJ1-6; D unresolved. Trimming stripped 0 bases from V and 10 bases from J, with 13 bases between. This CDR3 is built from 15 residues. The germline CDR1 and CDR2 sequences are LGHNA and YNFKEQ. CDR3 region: CASSQEKGSLSPLHF. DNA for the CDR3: TGTGCCAGCAGCCAAGAGAAAGGGAGTTTGTCACCCCTCCACTTT.

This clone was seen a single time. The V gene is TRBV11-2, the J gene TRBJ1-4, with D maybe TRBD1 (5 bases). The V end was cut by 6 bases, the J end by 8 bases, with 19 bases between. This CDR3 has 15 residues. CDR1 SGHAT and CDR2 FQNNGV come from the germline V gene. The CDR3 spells CASRVGGARNEKLFF. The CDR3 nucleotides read TGTGCCAGCAGGGTGGGCGGGGCTCGGAACGAAAAACTGTTTTTT.

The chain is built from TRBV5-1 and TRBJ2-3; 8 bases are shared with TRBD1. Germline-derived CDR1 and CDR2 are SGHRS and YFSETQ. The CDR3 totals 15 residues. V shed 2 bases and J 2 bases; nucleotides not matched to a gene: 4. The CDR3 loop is CASSFGTGPTDTQYF. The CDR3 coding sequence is TGCGCCAGCAGCTTCGGGACAGGACCCACAGATACGCAGTATTTT.

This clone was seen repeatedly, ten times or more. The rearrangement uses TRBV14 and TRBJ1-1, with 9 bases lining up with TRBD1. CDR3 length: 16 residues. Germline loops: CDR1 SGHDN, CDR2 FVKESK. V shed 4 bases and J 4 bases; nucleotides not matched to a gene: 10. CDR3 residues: CASSRSGTGLGTEAFF. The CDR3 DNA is TGTGCCAGCAGCCGCTCCGGGACAGGGTTGGGCACTGAAGCTTTCTTT.

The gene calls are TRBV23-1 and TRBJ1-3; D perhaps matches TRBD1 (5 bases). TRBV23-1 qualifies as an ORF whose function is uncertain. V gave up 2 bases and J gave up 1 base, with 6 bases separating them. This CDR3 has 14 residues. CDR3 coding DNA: TGCGCCAGCAGTCAACAGGGTTCTGGAAACACCATATATTTT. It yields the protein CASSQQGSGNTIYF.

The CDR3 loop is CASSPTGLAGYNEQFF. As DNA, the CDR3 is TGCGCCAGCAGCCCGACGGGACTAGCCGGCTACAATGAGCAGTTCTTC. The chain is built from TRBV5-1 and TRBJ2-1, with 9 bases aligning to TRBD2. This CDR3 contains 16 residues. Germline values: CDR1 SGHRS, CDR2 YFSETQ. Losses at the gene ends were 4 bases for V and 3 bases for J; bases not matched to a gene: 8.

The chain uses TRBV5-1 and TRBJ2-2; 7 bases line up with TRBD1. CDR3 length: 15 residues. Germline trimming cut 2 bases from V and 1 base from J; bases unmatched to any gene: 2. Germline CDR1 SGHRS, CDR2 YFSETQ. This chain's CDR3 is CASSLRTGNTGELFF. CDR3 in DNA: TGCGCCAGCAGCTTACGGACAGGGAACACCGGGGAGCTGTTTTTT.

CDR3 amino acids: CASSLLREGASGYTF. The CDR3 nucleotides read TGTGCCAGCAGCCTCCTAAGGGAAGGGGCTTCGGGCTACACCTTC. The V gene is TRBV11-2, the J gene TRBJ1-2, with D possibly matching TRBD1 (5 bases). This CDR3 has 15 amino acids. V shed 5 bases and J shed 8 bases, with 21 bases lying between them. The germline V gene encodes CDR1 SGHAT and CDR2 FQNNGV.

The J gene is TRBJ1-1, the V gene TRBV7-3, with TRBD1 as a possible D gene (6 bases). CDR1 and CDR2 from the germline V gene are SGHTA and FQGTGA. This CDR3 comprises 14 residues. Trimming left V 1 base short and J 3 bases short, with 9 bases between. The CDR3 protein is CASSLRQEDTEAFF. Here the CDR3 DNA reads TGTGCCAGCAGCTTAAGACAGGAGGACACTGAAGCTTTCTTT.

In nucleotides, the CDR3 is TGTGCCAGCAGCTCGGGACTTGCTAATGAAAAACTGTTTTTT. It is translated as CASSSGLANEKLFF. This chain uses TRBV5-6 with TRBJ1-4, with a possible D match to TRBD1 (5 bases). The CDR3 spans 14 residues. The ends were cut back, 3 bases at V and 3 bases at J, with 9 bases in the middle. Per the germline V gene, CDR1 is SGHDT and CDR2 is YYEEEE.

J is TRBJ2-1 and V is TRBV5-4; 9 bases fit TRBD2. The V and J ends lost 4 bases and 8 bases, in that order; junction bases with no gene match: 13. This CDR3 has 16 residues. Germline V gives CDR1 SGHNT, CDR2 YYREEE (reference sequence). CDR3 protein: CASSDRGGGRAYEQFF. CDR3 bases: TGTGCCAGCAGCGACCGGGGGGGCGGGAGGGCCTATGAGCAGTTCTTC.

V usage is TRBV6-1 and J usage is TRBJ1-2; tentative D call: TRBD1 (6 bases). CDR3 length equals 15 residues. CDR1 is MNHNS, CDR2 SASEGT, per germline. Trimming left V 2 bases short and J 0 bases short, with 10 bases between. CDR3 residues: CASSEMGTTNYGYTF. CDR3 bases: TGTGCCAGCAGTGAAATGGGGACAACTAACTATGGCTACACCTTC.

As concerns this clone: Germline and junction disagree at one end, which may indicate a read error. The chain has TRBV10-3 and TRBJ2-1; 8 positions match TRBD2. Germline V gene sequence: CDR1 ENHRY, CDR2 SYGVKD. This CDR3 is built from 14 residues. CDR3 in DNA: TGTGCCATCACTGAGGGACTAGATAAAAATGAGCAGTTCTTC. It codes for CAITEGLDKNEQFF.

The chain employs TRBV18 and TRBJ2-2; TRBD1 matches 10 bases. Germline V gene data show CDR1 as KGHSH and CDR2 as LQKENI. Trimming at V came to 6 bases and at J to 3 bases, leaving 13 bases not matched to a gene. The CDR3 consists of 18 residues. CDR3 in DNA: TGTGCCAGCTCCCTAACAGGGCCCGGGACAGGGGACACCGGGGAGCTGTTTTTT. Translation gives CASSLTGPGTGDTGELFF.

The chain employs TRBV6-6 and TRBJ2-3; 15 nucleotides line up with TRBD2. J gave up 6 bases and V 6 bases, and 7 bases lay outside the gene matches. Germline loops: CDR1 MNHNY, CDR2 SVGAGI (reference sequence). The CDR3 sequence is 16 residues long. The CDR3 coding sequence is TGTGCCAGCAGCCCCGGACTAGCGGGAGGGGGGGATACGCAGTATTTT. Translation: CASSPGLAGGGDTQYF.

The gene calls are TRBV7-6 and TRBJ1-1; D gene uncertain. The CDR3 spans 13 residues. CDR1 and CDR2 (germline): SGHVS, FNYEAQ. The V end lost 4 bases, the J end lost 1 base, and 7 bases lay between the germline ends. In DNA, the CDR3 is TGTGCCAGCAGCTCAAACACGAACACTGAAGCTTTCTTT. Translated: CASSSNTNTEAFF.

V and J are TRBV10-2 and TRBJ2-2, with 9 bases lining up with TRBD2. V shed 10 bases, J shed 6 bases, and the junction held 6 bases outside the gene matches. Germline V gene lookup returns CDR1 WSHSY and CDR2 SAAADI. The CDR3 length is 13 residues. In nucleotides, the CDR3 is TGCGCCACCCGGACTAGCGCCGCCGGGGAGCTGTTTTTT. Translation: CATRTSAAGELFF.

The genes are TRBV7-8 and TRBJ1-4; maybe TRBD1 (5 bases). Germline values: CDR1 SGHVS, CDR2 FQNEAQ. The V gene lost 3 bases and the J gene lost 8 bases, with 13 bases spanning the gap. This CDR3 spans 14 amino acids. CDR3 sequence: CASSFSGGWEKLFF. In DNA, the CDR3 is TGTGCCAGCAGCTTCTCCGGGGGTTGGGAAAAACTGTTTTTT.

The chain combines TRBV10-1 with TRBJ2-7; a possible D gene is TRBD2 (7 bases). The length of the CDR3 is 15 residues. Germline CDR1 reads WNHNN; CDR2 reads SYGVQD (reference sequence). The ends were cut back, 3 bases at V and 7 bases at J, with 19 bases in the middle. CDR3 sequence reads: CASSDTGGIGGEQYF. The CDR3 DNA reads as TGCGCCAGCAGTGACACGGGGGGCATCGGAGGAGAGCAGTACTTC.

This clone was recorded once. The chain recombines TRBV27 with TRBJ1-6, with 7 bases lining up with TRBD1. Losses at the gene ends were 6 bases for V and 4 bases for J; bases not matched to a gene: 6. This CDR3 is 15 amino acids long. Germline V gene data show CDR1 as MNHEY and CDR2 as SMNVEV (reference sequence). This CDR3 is CASSLDREYNSPLHF. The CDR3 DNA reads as TGTGCCAGCAGCCTCGACAGGGAGTATAATTCACCCCTCCACTTT.

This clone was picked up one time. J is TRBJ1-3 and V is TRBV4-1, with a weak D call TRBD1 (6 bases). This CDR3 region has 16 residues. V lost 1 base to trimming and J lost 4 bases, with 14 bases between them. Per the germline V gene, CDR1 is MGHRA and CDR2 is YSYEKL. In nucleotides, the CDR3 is TGCGCCAGCAGCCAAGCAGGGGAGCTTATAGGAAACACCATATATTTT. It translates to CASSQAGELIGNTIYF.